This T cell receptor (beta chain) was identified in a study of CD8 T cells in ankylosing spondylitis. General study findings and limits: Disease-linked clones were reportedly significantly enriched in matched ankylosing spondylitis synovial fluid. A TCR beta motif of eight or nine highly homologous variants seemed to mark ankylosing spondylitis blood.

Trimming stripped 4 bases from V and 8 bases from J, with 11 bases between. The germline V gene encodes CDR1 LGHDT and CDR2 YNNKEL (reference sequence). This CDR3 spans 13 amino acids. At least ten counts were recorded for this clonotype. Its target is not known. TCRdb passed the 5' RACE reads through MiXCR, listing each CDR3 protein once. The table includes about 540,000 distinct CDR3 sequences, over 9.5% detected once. The material sequenced was blood, either unsorted or a sorted T cell fraction (not recorded which). The V call is TRBV3-1, the J call TRBJ2-2; no firm D call. This receptor was obtained from a male donor with ankylosing spondylitis. CDR3 sequence reads: CASSRPQQGELFF. The DNA of the CDR3 is TGTGCCAGCAGCCGACCTCAGCAGGGGGAGCTGTTTTTT.